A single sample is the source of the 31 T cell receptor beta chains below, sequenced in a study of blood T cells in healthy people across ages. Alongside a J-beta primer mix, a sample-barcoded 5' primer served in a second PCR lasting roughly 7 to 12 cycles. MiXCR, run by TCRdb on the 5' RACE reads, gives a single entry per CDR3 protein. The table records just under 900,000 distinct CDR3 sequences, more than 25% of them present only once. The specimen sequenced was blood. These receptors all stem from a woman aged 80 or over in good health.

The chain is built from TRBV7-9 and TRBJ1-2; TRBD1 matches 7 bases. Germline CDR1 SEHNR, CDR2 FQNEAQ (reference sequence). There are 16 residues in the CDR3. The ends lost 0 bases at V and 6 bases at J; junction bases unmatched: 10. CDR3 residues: CASSLATGDRADGYTF. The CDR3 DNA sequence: TGTGCCAGCAGCTTAGCGACGGGAGACAGGGCCGATGGCTACACCTTC.

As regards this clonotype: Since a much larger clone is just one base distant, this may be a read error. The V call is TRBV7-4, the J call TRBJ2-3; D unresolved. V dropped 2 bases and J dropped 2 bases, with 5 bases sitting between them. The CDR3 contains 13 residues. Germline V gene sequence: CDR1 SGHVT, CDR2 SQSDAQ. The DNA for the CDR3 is TGTGCCAGCAGCTTAAGCCACACAGATACGCAGTATTTT. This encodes CASSLSHTDTQYF.

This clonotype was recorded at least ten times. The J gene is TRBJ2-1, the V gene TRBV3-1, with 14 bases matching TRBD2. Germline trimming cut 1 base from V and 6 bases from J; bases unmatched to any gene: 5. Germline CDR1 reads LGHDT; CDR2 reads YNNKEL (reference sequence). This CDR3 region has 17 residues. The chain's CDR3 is CASSQAGLAGGINEQFF. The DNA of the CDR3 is TGTGCCAGCAGCCAAGCCGGACTAGCGGGGGGAATCAATGAGCAGTTCTTC.

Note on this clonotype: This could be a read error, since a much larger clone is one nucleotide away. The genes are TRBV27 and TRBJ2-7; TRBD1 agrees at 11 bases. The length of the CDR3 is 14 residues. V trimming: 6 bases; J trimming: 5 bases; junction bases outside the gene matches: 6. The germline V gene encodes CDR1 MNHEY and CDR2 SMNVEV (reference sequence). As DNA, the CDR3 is TGTGCCAGCAGGTCCCGGACAGGGGGCAACGAGCAGTACTTC. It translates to CASRSRTGGNEQYF.

In DNA, the CDR3 is TGTGCCAGCAGTGAAGCCGGGTGGCGCGGTACAGATACGCAGTATTTT. Its protein is CASSEAGWRGTDTQYF. The chain combines TRBV2 with TRBJ2-3, with unresolved D. V was trimmed by 0 bases and J by 3 bases, leaving 13 bases between them. The CDR3 sequence is 16 residues long. Germline-derived CDR1 and CDR2 are SNHLY and FYNNEI.

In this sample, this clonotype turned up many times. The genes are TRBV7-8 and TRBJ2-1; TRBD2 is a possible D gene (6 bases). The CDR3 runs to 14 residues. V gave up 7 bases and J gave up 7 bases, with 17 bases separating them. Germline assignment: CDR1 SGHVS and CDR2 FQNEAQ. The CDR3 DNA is TGTGCCAGCAATGGCAGGGAGGATTTGAATGAGCAGTTCTTC. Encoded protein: CASNGREDLNEQFF.

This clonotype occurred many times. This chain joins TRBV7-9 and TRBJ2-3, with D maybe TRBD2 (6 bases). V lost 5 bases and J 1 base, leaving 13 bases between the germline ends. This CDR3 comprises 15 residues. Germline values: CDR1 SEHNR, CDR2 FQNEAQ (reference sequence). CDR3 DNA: TGTGCCAGCAGCCGGGAGTTACCCCGCACAGATACGCAGTATTTT. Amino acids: CASSRELPRTDTQYF.

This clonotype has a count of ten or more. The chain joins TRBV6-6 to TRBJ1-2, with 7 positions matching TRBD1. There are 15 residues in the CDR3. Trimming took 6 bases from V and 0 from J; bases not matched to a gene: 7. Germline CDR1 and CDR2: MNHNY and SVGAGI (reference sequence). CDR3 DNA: TGTGCCAGCAGGACCGGGACAGCCTCTAACTATGGCTACACCTTC. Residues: CASRTGTASNYGYTF.

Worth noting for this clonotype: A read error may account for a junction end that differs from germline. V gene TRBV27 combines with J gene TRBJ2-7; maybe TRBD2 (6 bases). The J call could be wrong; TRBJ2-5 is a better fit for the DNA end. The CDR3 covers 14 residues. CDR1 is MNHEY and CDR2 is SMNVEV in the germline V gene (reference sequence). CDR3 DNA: TGTGCCGGCAGTTTCGGAGGGGTCCAAGAGACCCAGTACTTC. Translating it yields CAGSFGGVQETQYF.

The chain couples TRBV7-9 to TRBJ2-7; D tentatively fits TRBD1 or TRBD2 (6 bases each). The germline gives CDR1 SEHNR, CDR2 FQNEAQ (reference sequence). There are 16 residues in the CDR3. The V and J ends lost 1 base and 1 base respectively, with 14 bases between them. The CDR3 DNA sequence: TGTGCCAGCAGCTTAGATCGGGGGCCGGGATCCTACGAGCAGTACTTC. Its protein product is CASSLDRGPGSYEQYF.

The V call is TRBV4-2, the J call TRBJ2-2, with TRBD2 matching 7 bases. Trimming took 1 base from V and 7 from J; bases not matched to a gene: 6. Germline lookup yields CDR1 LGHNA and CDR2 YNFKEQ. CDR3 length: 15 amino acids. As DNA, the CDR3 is TGTGCCAGCAGCCAAGTGGGGAGGGATGGCGGGGAGCTGTTTTTT. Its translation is CASSQVGRDGGELFF.

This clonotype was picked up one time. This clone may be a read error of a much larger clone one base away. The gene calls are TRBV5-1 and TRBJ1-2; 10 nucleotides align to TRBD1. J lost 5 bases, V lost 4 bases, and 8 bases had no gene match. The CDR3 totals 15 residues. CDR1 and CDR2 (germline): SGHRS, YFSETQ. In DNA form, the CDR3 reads TGCGCCAGCAGCGGAGAGGGACAGGGGAGATATGGCTACACCTTC. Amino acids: CASSGEGQGRYGYTF.

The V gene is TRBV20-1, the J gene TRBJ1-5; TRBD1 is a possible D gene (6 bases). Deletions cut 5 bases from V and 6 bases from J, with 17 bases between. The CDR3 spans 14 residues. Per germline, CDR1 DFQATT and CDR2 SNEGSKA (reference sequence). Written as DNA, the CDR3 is TGCAGTGCTTTGGGGGCCAAGGTGACTCAGCCCCAGCATTTT. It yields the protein CSALGAKVTQPQHF.

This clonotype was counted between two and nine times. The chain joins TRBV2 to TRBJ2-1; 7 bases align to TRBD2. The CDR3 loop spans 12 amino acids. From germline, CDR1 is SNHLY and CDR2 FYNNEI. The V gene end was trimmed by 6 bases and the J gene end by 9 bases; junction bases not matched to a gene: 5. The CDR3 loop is CASRRLAPEQFF. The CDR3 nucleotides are TGTGCCAGCAGAAGACTAGCTCCTGAGCAGTTCTTC.

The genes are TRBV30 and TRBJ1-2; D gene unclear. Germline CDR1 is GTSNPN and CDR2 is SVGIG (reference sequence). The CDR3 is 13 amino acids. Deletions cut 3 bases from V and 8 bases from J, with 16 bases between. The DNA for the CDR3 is TGTGCCTGGAGGGCCCGTGGAGGAGTCGGCTACACCTTC. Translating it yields CAWRARGGVGYTF.

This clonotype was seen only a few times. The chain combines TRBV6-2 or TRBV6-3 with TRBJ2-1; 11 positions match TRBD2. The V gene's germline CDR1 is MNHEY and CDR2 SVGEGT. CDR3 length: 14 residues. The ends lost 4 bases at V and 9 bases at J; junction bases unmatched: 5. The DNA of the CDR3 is TGTGCCAGCAGTTCGCTAGCGGGGGGAACTGAGCAGTTCTTC. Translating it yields CASSSLAGGTEQFF.

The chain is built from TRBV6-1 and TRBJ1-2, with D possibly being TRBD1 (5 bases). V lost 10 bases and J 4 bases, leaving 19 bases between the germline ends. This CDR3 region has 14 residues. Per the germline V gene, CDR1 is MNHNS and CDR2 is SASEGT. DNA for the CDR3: TGTGCCACCCTAGGCGACAGTCCGGTCTATGGCTACACCTTC. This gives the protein CATLGDSPVYGYTF.

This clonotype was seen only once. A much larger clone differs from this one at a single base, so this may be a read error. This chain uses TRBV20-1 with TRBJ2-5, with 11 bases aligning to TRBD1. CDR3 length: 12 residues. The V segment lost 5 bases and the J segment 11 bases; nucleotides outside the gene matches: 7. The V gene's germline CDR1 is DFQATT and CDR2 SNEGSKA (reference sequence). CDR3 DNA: TGCAGTGCTGGACAGGGGGCTAGTGAGCAGTACTTC. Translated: CSAGQGASEQYF.

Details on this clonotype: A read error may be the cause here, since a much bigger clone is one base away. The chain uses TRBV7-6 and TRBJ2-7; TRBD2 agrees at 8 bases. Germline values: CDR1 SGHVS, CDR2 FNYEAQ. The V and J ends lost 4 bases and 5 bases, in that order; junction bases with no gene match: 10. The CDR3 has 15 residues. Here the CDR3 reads CASSWASGTRDEQYF. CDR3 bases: TGTGCCAGCAGCTGGGCATCCGGGACTAGAGACGAGCAGTACTTC.

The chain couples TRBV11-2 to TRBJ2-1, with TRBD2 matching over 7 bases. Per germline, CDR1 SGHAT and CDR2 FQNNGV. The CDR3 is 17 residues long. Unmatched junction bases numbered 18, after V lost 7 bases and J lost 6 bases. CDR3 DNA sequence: TGTGCCAGCACCTCAAGGGAGGGCAGGGCAATTGGCAATGAGCAGTTCTTC. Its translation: CASTSREGRAIGNEQFF.

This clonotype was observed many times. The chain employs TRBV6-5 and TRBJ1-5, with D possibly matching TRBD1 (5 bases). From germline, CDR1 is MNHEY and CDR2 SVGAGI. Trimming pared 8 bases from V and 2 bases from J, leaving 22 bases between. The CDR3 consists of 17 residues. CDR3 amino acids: CASGYPVGTRGNQPQHF. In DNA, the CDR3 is TGTGCCAGCGGATACCCCGTGGGGACTAGAGGCAATCAGCCCCAGCATTTT.

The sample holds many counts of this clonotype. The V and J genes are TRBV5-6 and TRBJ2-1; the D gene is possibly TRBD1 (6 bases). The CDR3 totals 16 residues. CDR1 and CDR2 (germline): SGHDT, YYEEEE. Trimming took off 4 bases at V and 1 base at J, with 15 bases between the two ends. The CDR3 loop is CASSPEPGHSYNEQFF. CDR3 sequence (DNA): TGTGCCAGCAGCCCGGAACCGGGACATTCCTACAATGAGCAGTTCTTC.

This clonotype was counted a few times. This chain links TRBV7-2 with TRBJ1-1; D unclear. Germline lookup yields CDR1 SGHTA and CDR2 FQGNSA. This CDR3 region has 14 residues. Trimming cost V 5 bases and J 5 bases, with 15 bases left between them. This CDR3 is CASSLDTRRTEAFF. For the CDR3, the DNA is TGTGCCAGCAGCCTAGATACGAGGAGGACTGAAGCTTTCTTT.

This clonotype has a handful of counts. CDR3 residues: CASSYHRGGNQPQHF. The CDR3 bases are TGTGCCAGCAGTTACCACAGGGGAGGCAATCAGCCCCAGCATTTT. The gene calls are TRBV6-2 or TRBV6-3 and TRBJ1-5, with 7 bases aligning to TRBD1. The CDR3 extends over 15 amino acids. Germline assignment: CDR1 MNHEY and CDR2 SVGEGT. J was trimmed by 2 bases and V by 2 bases; bases with no gene match: 3.

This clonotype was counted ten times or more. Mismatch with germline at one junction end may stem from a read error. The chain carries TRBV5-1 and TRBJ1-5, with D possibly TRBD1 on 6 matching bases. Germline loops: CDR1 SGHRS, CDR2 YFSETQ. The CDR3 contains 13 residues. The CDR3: CASSLAGDQPQHF. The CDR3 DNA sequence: TGTGCCAGCAGCTTAGCAGGGGACCAGCCCCAGCATTTT.

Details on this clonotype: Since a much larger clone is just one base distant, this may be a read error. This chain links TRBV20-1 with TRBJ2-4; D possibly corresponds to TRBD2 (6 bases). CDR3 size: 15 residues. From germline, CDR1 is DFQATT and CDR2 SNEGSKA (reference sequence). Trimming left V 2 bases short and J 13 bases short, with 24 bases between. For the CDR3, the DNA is TGCAGTGCTAGAACTAACCGGGACTCAAACAATGAGCAGTACTTC. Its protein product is CSARTNRDSNNEQYF.

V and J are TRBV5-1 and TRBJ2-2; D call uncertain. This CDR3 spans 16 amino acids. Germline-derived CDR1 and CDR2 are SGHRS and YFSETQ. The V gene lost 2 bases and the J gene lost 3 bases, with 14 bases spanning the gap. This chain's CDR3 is CASSLSLDTYTGELFF. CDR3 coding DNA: TGCGCCAGCAGCTTAAGCCTGGATACATACACCGGGGAGCTGTTTTTT.

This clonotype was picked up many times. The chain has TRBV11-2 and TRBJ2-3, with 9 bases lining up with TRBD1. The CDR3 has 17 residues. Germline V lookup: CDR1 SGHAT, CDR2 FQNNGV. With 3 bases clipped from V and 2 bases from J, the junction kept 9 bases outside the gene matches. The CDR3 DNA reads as TGTGCCAGCAGCTTCCCGGGACAGGGAGCCTCCACAGATACGCAGTATTTT. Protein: CASSFPGQGASTDTQYF. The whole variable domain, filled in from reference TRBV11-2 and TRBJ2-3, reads EAGVAQSPRYKIIEKRQSVAFWCNPISGHATLYWYQQILGQGPKLLIQFQNNGVVDDSQLPKDRFSAERLKGVDSTLKIQPAKLEDSAVYLCASSFPGQGASTDTQYFGPGTRLTVL.

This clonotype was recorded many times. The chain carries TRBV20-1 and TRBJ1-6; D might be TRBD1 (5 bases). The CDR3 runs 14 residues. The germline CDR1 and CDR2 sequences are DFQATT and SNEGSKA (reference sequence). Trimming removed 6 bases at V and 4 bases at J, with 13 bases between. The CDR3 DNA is TGCAGTGCCCGGCGGACACCGTATAATTCACCCCTCCACTTT. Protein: CSARRTPYNSPLHF.

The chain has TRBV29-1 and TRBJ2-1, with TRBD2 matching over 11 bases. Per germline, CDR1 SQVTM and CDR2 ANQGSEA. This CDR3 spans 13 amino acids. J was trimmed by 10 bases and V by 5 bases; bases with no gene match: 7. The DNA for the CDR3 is TGCAGCGTTAAGGGACTAGCGGTAGTCGAGCAGTTCTTC. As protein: CSVKGLAVVEQFF.

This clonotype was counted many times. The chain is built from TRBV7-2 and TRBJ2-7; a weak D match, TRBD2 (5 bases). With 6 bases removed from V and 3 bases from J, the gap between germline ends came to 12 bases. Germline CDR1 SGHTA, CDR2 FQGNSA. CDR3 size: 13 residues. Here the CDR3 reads CASRAGRGYEQYF. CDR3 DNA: TGTGCCAGCAGGGCGGGCCGGGGCTACGAGCAGTACTTC. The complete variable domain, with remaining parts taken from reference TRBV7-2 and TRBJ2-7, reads GAGVSQSPSNKVTEKGKDVELRCDPISGHTALYWYRQSLGQGLEFLIYFQGNSAPDKSGLPSDRFSAERTGGSVSTLTIQRTQQEDSAVYLCASRAGRGYEQYFGPGTRLTVT.